The next 12 T cell receptor beta chains were all read from a single sample in a study of graft-versus-host responses after intestinal transplantation. For these TCRs, the target antigens are not known. The assay was immunoSEQ multiplex PCR, and TCRdb's table has in-frame clones only and misses some. The sample consists of under 150,000 clones, just over 90% of them appearing once. Here the sequenced sample was unstimulated CD4+ T cells sorted from spleen or lymph node cells, taken before intestinal transplant. Receptor source: a human donor who received an intestinal transplant.

For the CDR3, the DNA is TGCGCCAGCAGCTTGGCCTGGACAGACAACTATGGCTACACCTTC. Translation: CASSLAWTDNYGYTF. The rearrangement uses TRBV5-1 and TRBJ1-2; D is possibly TRBD1 (6 bases). The CDR3 is 15 residues long. The ends were cut back, 0 bases at V and 2 bases at J, with 11 bases in the middle. CDR1 and CDR2 (germline): SGHRS, YFSETQ. Using reference TRBV5-1 and TRBJ1-2 for the parts outside the CDR3, the full variable domain is KAGVTQTPRYLIKTRGQQVTLSCSPISGHRSVSWYQQTPGQGLQFLFEYFSETQRNKGNFPGRFSGRQFSNSRSEMNVSTLELGDSALYLCASSLAWTDNYGYTFGSGTRLTVV.

The chain joins TRBV5-1 to TRBJ2-3, with 7 bases lining up with TRBD1. After removal of 4 bases from V and 3 bases from J, the junction contained 5 bases not matched to a gene. Germline CDR1 reads SGHRS; CDR2 reads YFSETQ. The CDR3 is 14 residues long. The CDR3 here is CASSRGLGTDTQYF. The CDR3 bases are TGCGCCAGCAGCAGGGGGCTCGGTACAGATACGCAGTATTTT.

In this sample, this clone turned up once. This chain connects TRBV6-5 to TRBJ1-1, with D maybe TRBD1 (6 bases). This CDR3 region has 16 residues. The V gene lost 4 bases and the J gene lost 5 bases, with 20 bases spanning the gap. The germline CDR1 and CDR2 sequences are MNHEY and SVGAGI. The CDR3 loop is CASSFHGQRGSTEAFF. The CDR3 nucleotides read TGTGCCAGCAGTTTCCACGGACAGAGAGGGAGTACTGAAGCTTTCTTT.

This clone has only a few counts. CDR3 nucleotide sequence: TGCGCCAGCAGCCAAGTCGGGACAGATGAAAAACTGTTTTTT. This sequence encodes CASSQVGTDEKLFF. The rearrangement uses TRBV4-1 and TRBJ1-4, with 7 bases aligning to TRBD1. V gave up 1 base and J gave up 6 bases; unmatched junction bases: 2. Germline lookup yields CDR1 MGHRA and CDR2 YSYEKL. The CDR3 is 14 amino acids.

CDR3 amino acids: CASSPSRPLDQETQYF. The CDR3 DNA is TGTGCCAGCAGCCCTTCCCGGCCACTAGATCAAGAGACCCAGTACTTC. This chain connects TRBV7-6 to TRBJ2-5; D might be TRBD2 (5 bases). The CDR3 is 16 amino acids. Germline V gene sequence: CDR1 SGHVS, CDR2 FNYEAQ. V lost 5 bases, J lost 2 bases, and 18 bases lay in between.

The rearrangement links TRBV6-1 to TRBJ2-7; 14 positions agree with TRBD2. The assigned J gene may be wrong: the sequence end matches TRBJ2-5 better. The CDR3 consists of 16 residues. Germline values: CDR1 MNHNS, CDR2 SASEGT. For the CDR3, the DNA is TGTGCCAGCAGTGCCGGGACTAGCGGGGGCGGAGGGACCCAGTACTTC. It yields the protein CASSAGTSGGGGTQYF.

The chain uses TRBV7-2 and TRBJ1-5, with D perhaps matching TRBD1 (5 bases). The CDR3 sequence is 14 residues long. V gave up 1 base and J gave up 6 bases, with 10 bases separating them. Germline lookup yields CDR1 SGHTA and CDR2 FQGNSA. CDR3 loop: CASSLGGGGQPQHF. In DNA, the CDR3 is TGTGCCAGCAGCTTAGGCGGGGGTGGTCAGCCCCAGCATTTT.

V and J are TRBV11-3 and TRBJ2-5; 7 bases fit TRBD1. The CDR3 is made up of 16 amino acids. Trimming removed 5 bases from V and 4 bases from J; junction bases left unmatched: 13. From germline, CDR1 is SGHNT and CDR2 YENEEA. CDR3: CASSPGHGKGAETQYF. The CDR3 bases are TGTGCCAGCAGCCCAGGCCATGGGAAGGGGGCAGAGACCCAGTACTTC.

The V and J genes are TRBV19 and TRBJ1-5; 10 bases align to TRBD1. The CDR3 has 17 amino acids. Trimming removed 3 bases from V and 1 base from J; junction bases left unmatched: 6. Germline V gene data show CDR1 as LNHDA and CDR2 as SQIVND (reference sequence). CDR3 residues: CASSIQTGGMSNQPQHF. The CDR3 nucleotides read TGTGCCAGTAGTATTCAGACAGGGGGCATGAGCAATCAGCCCCAGCATTTT. Based on the CDR3 plus reference TRBV19 and TRBJ1-5, the full variable domain is DGGITQSPKYLFRKEGQNVTLSCEQNLNHDAMYWYRQDPGQGLRLIYYSQIVNDFQKGDIAEGYSVSREKKESFPLTVTSAQKNPTAFYLCASSIQTGGMSNQPQHFGDGTRLSIL.

The V gene is TRBV9, the J gene TRBJ2-2; 7 bases match TRBD1. From germline, CDR1 is SGDLS and CDR2 YYNGEE. There are 15 residues in the CDR3. The V and J ends lost 3 bases and 0 bases, in that order; junction bases with no gene match: 2. The chain's CDR3 is CASSEGTANTGELFF. For the CDR3, the DNA is TGTGCCAGCAGCGAGGGGACAGCGAACACCGGGGAGCTGTTTTTT.

The V gene is TRBV4-3, the J gene TRBJ2-4; 7 bases map to TRBD1. V dropped 3 bases and J dropped 6; count of bases not matched to a gene: 5. The CDR3 totals 14 residues. The germline V gene has CDR1 LGHNA and CDR2 YSLEER. CDR3 nucleotide sequence: TGCGCCAGCAGCCATCGACAGGGTGCAAACATTCAGTACTTC. Protein sequence: CASSHRQGANIQYF.

This chain connects TRBV5-4 to TRBJ2-6; no clear D gene. The V and J ends lost 4 bases and 1 base respectively, with 12 bases between them. CDR1 is SGHNT and CDR2 is YYREEE in the germline V gene (reference sequence). This CDR3 comprises 16 residues. CDR3 coding DNA: TGTGCCAGCAGCCTCCGGGTTTTGTCTGGGGCCAACGTCCTGACTTTC. It codes for CASSLRVLSGANVLTF.